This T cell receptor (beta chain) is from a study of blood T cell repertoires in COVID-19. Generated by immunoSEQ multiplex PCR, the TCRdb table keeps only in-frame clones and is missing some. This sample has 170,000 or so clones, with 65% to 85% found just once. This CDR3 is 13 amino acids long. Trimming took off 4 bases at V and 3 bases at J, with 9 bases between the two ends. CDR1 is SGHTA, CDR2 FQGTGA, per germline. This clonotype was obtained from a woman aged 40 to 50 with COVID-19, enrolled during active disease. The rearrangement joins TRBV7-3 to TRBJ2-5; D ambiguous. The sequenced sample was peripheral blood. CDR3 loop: CASSSYIEETQYF. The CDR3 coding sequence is TGTGCCAGCAGCTCCTATATAGAAGAGACCCAGTACTTC. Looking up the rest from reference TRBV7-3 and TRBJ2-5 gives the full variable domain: GAGVSQTPSNKVTEKGKYVELRCDPISGHTALYWYRQSLGQGPEFLIYFQGTGAADDSGLPNDRFFAVRPEGSVSTLKIQRTERGDSAVYLCASSSYIEETQYFGPGTRLLVL.